The 25 T cell receptor beta chains listed next were all sequenced from one sample in a study of blood T cell repertoires in COVID-19. The repertoire was sequenced with immunoSEQ multiplex PCR; TCRdb's copy has only in-frame clones and lacks some. The table has approximately 440,000 clones, approximately 90% seen once; the top ten hold roughly 12%. The sequencing sample was made of peripheral blood. These receptors were taken from a woman aged 50 to 60 with COVID-19, enrolled during active disease.

The chain is built from TRBV7-9 and TRBJ1-4; 8 positions match TRBD1. Germline V lookup: CDR1 SEHNR, CDR2 FQNEAQ (reference sequence). CDR3 size: 16 residues. V gave up 2 bases and J gave up 3 bases; unmatched junction bases: 5. Here the CDR3 reads CASSLQGAGANEKLFF. The CDR3 DNA follows: TGTGCCAGCAGCTTACAGGGGGCGGGTGCTAATGAAAAACTGTTTTTT.

This rearrangement joins TRBV12-3 or TRBV12-4 to TRBJ2-7; possible D gene TRBD1, 6 bases. Deletions cut 5 bases from V and 1 base from J, with 9 bases between. The CDR3 totals 13 residues. The CDR3 DNA reads as TGTGCCAGCAGTAGGGACACGTCCTACGAGCAGTACTTC. Translating gives CASSRDTSYEQYF.

The rearrangement joins TRBV6-5 to TRBJ2-7; 9 nucleotides align to TRBD2. J gave up 2 bases and V 8 bases, and 4 bases lay outside the gene matches. Looked up from germline, CDR1 is MNHEY and CDR2 is SVGAGI. The CDR3 contains 13 residues. The CDR3 loop reads CASFGTSPYEQYF. In DNA form, the CDR3 reads TGTGCCAGCTTCGGGACTAGCCCCTACGAGCAGTACTTC.

V gene TRBV7-7 combines with J gene TRBJ2-1; 8 nucleotides align to TRBD1. Germline V lookup: CDR1 SSHAT, CDR2 FNYEAQ (reference sequence). The length of the CDR3 is 13 residues. The trim removed 7 bases at V and 5 bases at J, leaving 4 bases unmatched. CDR3 protein: CASTPGGHNEQFF. CDR3 DNA sequence: TGTGCCAGCACGCCAGGGGGCCACAATGAGCAGTTCTTC.

V is TRBV30 and J is TRBJ1-6; TRBD1 might be the D (6 bases). CDR1 GTSNPN and CDR2 SVGIG come from the germline V gene (reference sequence). The CDR3 is made up of 13 amino acids. For the CDR3, the DNA is TGTGCGTACAGGGTTGGTGAGGGGCCACCCCTCCACTTT. Translation gives CAYRVGEGPPLHF.

The chain carries TRBV9 and TRBJ2-7, with D tentatively TRBD1 (5 bases). From germline, CDR1 is SGDLS and CDR2 YYNGEE. V was trimmed by 0 bases and J by 5 bases, leaving 9 bases between them. This CDR3 has 13 residues. The CDR3 region is CASSVGGTHEQYF. In nucleotides, the CDR3 is TGTGCCAGCAGCGTAGGGGGCACCCACGAGCAGTACTTC. Variable domain in full (rest from reference TRBV9 and TRBJ2-7): DSGVTQTPKHLITATGQRVTLRCSPRSGDLSVYWYQQSLDQGLQFLIQYYNGEERAKGNILERFSAQQFPDLHSELNLSSLELGDSALYFCASSVGGTHEQYFGPGTRLTVT.

This chain connects TRBV24-1 to TRBJ1-2, with 7 bases identical to TRBD1. The V gene end was trimmed by 1 base and the J gene end by 2 bases; junction bases not matched to a gene: 6. The CDR3 is 16 residues long. From germline, CDR1 is KGHDR and CDR2 SFDVKD. CDR3: CATSDFGTVSNYGYTF. CDR3 DNA: TGTGCCACCAGTGATTTCGGGACAGTATCCAACTATGGCTACACCTTC.

The genes are TRBV29-1 and TRBJ2-2; 11 bases map to TRBD1. The V gene end was trimmed by 0 bases and the J gene end by 7 bases; junction bases not matched to a gene: 10. The V gene's germline CDR1 is SQVTM and CDR2 ANQGSEA. The CDR3 loop spans 17 amino acids. CDR3 region: CSVEDPGQGAFDGELFF. DNA for the CDR3: TGCAGCGTTGAAGATCCTGGACAGGGGGCCTTTGACGGGGAGCTGTTTTTT.

V is TRBV12-3 or TRBV12-4 and J is TRBJ2-1; no clear D gene. V lost 4 bases to trimming and J lost 8 bases, with 9 bases between them. The CDR3 contains 12 residues. The CDR3 nucleotides are TGTGCCAGCAGTTACCCTAGTGATGAGCAGTTCTTC. Protein product: CASSYPSDEQFF.

The V gene is TRBV5-1, the J gene TRBJ2-5; 7 bases match TRBD2. V dropped 3 bases and J dropped 2; count of bases not matched to a gene: 7. Germline lookup yields CDR1 SGHRS and CDR2 YFSETQ. This CDR3 spans 15 amino acids. The CDR3 DNA reads TGCGCCAGCAGCTCCCTCCGGGGGGTACAAGAGACCCAGTACTTC. This codes for CASSSLRGVQETQYF.

In its sample, this clone was seen once. The chain is built from TRBV3-1 (or the pseudogene TRBV3-2) and TRBJ1-6; D remains ambiguous. The length of the CDR3 is 14 residues. V was trimmed by 2 bases and J by 7 bases, leaving 9 bases between them. Germline V gene lookup returns CDR1 LGHDT and CDR2 YNNKEL (reference sequence). The CDR3 nucleotides are TGTGCCAGCAGCCAAAATGCGGTGAATTCACCCCTCCACTTT. As protein: CASSQNAVNSPLHF.

This clone was observed a single time. This sequence joins TRBV2 and TRBJ2-1; D is perhaps TRBD2 (6 bases). The CDR3 extends over 12 amino acids. From germline, CDR1 is SNHLY and CDR2 FYNNEI. V lost 4 bases, J lost 12 bases, and 13 bases lay in between. CDR3 protein: CASSAGSIGQFF. In nucleotides, the CDR3 is TGTGCCAGCAGTGCCGGGAGCATCGGGCAGTTCTTC.

This sequence joins TRBV5-1 and TRBJ1-1; tentative D call: TRBD1 (6 bases). Trimming pared 5 bases from V and 3 bases from J, leaving 17 bases between. From germline, CDR1 is SGHRS and CDR2 YFSETQ. The CDR3 is 15 amino acids. The CDR3 nucleotides are TGCGCCAGCAGTTTAGGGGGAAGTGGGGACACTGAAGCTTTCTTT. As protein: CASSLGGSGDTEAFF.

J is TRBJ1-2 and V is TRBV6-6, with a tentative D call TRBD1 (5 bases). V was clipped by 2 bases and J by 6 bases, with 10 bases between them. Per germline, CDR1 MNHNY and CDR2 SVGAGI (reference sequence). This CDR3 has 13 residues. The CDR3 is CASSYDGGDGYTF. CDR3 coding DNA: TGTGCCAGCAGTTACGACGGAGGGGATGGCTACACCTTC.

The chain joins TRBV7-2 to TRBJ2-2, with a tentative D call TRBD1 (5 bases). V lost 0 bases to trimming and J lost 5 bases, with 7 bases between them. Germline V CDR1 and CDR2: SGHTA, FQGNSA. The CDR3 length is 14 residues. In DNA, the CDR3 is TGTGCCAGCAGCTTAGCTGCAGGGACCGGGGAGCTGTTTTTT. It encodes CASSLAAGTGELFF.

The table lists this clone with a count of one. The rearrangement uses TRBV24-1 and TRBJ2-7; no reliable D call. The CDR3 is 14 amino acids. Per the germline V gene, CDR1 is KGHDR and CDR2 is SFDVKD. The V gene lost 4 bases and the J gene lost 2 bases, with 11 bases spanning the gap. CDR3 loop: CATSEASFPYEQYF. The CDR3, as DNA: TGTGCCACCAGTGAGGCCAGTTTCCCCTACGAGCAGTACTTC.

V is TRBV10-3 and J is TRBJ2-2, with a tentative D call TRBD1 (5 bases). V gave up 4 bases and J gave up 5 bases, with 8 bases separating them. Germline V gene lookup returns CDR1 ENHRY and CDR2 SYGVKD. The CDR3 loop spans 13 amino acids. The chain's CDR3 is CAISGRQTGELFF. The DNA for the CDR3 is TGTGCCATCAGTGGCCGACAGACCGGGGAGCTGTTTTTT.

As DNA, the CDR3 is TGTGCCAGCATTAGTTTATTCGAGTCCCGGGACAGGGAATTCTCTGGGGCCAACGTCCTGACTTTC. Its protein product is CASISLFESRDREFSGANVLTF. This sequence joins TRBV28 and TRBJ2-6, with 9 bases lining up with TRBD1. V lost 7 bases and J lost 0; bases outside the gene matches: 22. Germline CDR1 MDHEN, CDR2 SYDVKM. The CDR3 has 22 residues.

V gene TRBV5-6 combines with J gene TRBJ2-7; weak D call: TRBD1 (5 bases). The CDR3 length is 12 residues. Trimming stripped 1 base from V and 5 bases from J, with 7 bases between. Per the germline V gene, CDR1 is SGHDT and CDR2 is YYEEEE. The CDR3 bases are TGTGCCAGCAGCTTGAACAGGAACGAGCAGTACTTC. Its protein product is CASSLNRNEQYF.

J is TRBJ1-2 and V is TRBV7-2; 7 positions match TRBD1. V dropped 5 bases and J dropped 6; count of bases not matched to a gene: 9. Germline V lookup: CDR1 SGHTA, CDR2 FQGNSA. The CDR3 length is 14 residues. The CDR3 DNA reads as TGTGCCAGCAGCCTACCGGGACAGATGGATGGCTACACCTTC. It translates to CASSLPGQMDGYTF.

This clone was found a few times. This sequence joins TRBV5-1 and TRBJ1-1; tentatively, D is TRBD1 (6 bases). CDR3 length equals 16 residues. The V end was cut by 3 bases, the J end by 1 base, with 16 bases between. Germline values: CDR1 SGHRS, CDR2 YFSETQ. CDR3 protein: CASSSRDTEANTEAFF. The CDR3 region has the DNA TGCGCCAGCAGCTCGAGGGACACCGAGGCGAACACTGAAGCTTTCTTT. Together with reference TRBV5-1 and TRBJ1-1, the CDR3 gives the full variable domain: KAGVTQTPRYLIKTRGQQVTLSCSPISGHRSVSWYQQTPGQGLQFLFEYFSETQRNKGNFPGRFSGRQFSNSRSEMNVSTLELGDSALYLCASSSRDTEANTEAFFGQGTRLTVV.

V is TRBV12-3 or TRBV12-4 and J is TRBJ1-4; D gene uncertain. V was clipped by 6 bases and J by 5 bases, with 10 bases between them. This CDR3 comprises 13 residues. The CDR3 DNA reads as TGTGCCAGCAGGATTTTAGTGAATGAAAAACTGTTTTTT. Encoded protein: CASRILVNEKLFF.

The V gene is TRBV19, the J gene TRBJ2-2; the match to TRBD1 covers 8 bases. This CDR3 is 14 amino acids long. V dropped 8 bases and J dropped 1; count of bases not matched to a gene: 3. Germline CDR1 reads LNHDA; CDR2 reads SQIVND (reference sequence). As DNA, the CDR3 is TGTGCCAGTGGGGGACAGGAGAACACCGGGGAGCTGTTTTTT. This sequence encodes CASGGQENTGELFF.

This chain links TRBV30 with TRBJ1-2, with D possibly matching TRBD1 (5 bases). Trimming pared 0 bases from V and 3 bases from J, leaving 11 bases between. Germline V gene sequence: CDR1 GTSNPN, CDR2 SVGIG (reference sequence). The CDR3 runs 14 residues. This CDR3 reads CAWSVTGDDYGYTF. CDR3 bases: TGTGCCTGGAGTGTAACGGGGGACGACTATGGCTACACCTTC.

The chain is built from TRBV9 and TRBJ2-7; D ambiguous. The germline gives CDR1 SGDLS, CDR2 YYNGEE. CDR3 length: 14 residues. The V end lost 7 bases, the J end lost 5 bases, and 19 bases lay between the germline ends. CDR3 DNA sequence: TGTGCCAGCTGGTTACACTTGGTTGAGGACGAGCAGTACTTC. This encodes CASWLHLVEDEQYF.